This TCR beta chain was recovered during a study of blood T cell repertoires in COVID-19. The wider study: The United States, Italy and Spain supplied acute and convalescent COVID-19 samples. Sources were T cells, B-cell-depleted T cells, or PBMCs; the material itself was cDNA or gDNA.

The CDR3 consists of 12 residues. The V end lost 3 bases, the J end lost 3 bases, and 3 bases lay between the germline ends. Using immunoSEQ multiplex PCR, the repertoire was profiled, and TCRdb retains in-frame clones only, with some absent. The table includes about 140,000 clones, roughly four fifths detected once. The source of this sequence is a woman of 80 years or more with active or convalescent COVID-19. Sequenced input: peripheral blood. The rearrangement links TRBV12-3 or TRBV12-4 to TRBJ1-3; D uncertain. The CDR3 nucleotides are TGTGCCAGCAGTTTTTATGGAAACACCATATATTTT. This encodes CASSFYGNTIYF.